This is a list of T cell receptor beta chains from one sample in a study of blood T cell repertoires in COVID-19. Profiling relied on immunoSEQ multiplex PCR, and the TCRdb table lists in-frame clones only, not all of them. The sample consists of 300,000 to 350,000 clones, about 91% of them appearing once. Sequenced material: peripheral blood. Every receptor here comes from a man between 25 and 39 years old with COVID-19, enrolled during active disease. The CDR3 runs from the conserved cysteine through the conserved F or W. Each record gives: clone size, V gene, D gene, J gene, CDR3 protein, CDR3 DNA. D genes are given only for firm matches. Part of the rows lack a size; the others show once, few, many or a class for expanded clones.

size: few; V: TRBV28; D: TRBD1; J: TRBJ1-6; CDR3: CASTIGGADNSPLHF; DNA: TGTGCCAGCACAATAGGGGGCGCCGATAATTCACCCCTCCACTTT
size: NA; V: TRBV7-9; D: NA; J: TRBJ2-6; CDR3: CASSPRSGANVLTF; DNA: TGTGCCAGCAGCCCGCGCTCTGGGGCCAACGTCCTGACTTTC
size: NA; V: TRBV20-1; D: TRBD1; J: TRBJ2-5; CDR3: CSANRGETQYF; DNA: TGCAGTGCGAACAGGGGGGAGACCCAGTACTTC
size: NA; V: TRBV18; D: TRBD1; J: TRBJ2-5; CDR3: CASSPADRGETQYF; DNA: TGTGCCAGCTCACCAGCGGACAGGGGAGAGACCCAGTACTTC
size: NA; V: TRBV20-1; D: NA; J: TRBJ1-2; CDR3: CSASLPLGGGYTF; DNA: TGCAGTGCTAGTCTCCCATTGGGGGGTGGCTACACCTTC
size: NA; V: TRBV5-6; D: NA; J: TRBJ2-7; CDR3: CASSLAYEQYF; DNA: TGTGCCAGCAGCCTAGCCTACGAGCAGTACTTC
size: few; V: TRBV10-3; D: NA; J: TRBJ1-5; CDR3: CAISEQQGSQPQHF; DNA: TGTGCCATCAGTGAACAACAGGGTAGTCAGCCCCAGCATTTT
size: NA; V: TRBV10-3; D: TRBD2; J: TRBJ2-1; CDR3: CAISWTSGMLSEQFF; DNA: TGTGCCATCAGTTGGACTAGCGGGATGTTGAGTGAGCAGTTCTTC
size: NA; V: TRBV7-2; D: NA; J: TRBJ1-1; CDR3: CASSLTLGATEAFF; DNA: TGTGCCAGCAGCTTAACGCTTGGGGCCACTGAAGCTTTCTTT
size: NA; V: TRBV28; D: NA; J: TRBJ2-7; CDR3: CASSFSYEQYF; DNA: TGTGCCAGCAGCTTCTCCTACGAGCAGTACTTC
size: NA; V: TRBV7-9; D: NA; J: TRBJ2-6; CDR3: CASSFPAGANVLTF; DNA: TGTGCCAGCAGCTTCCCTGCTGGGGCCAACGTCCTGACTTTC
size: few; V: TRBV27; D: NA; J: TRBJ1-5; CDR3: CASSLSMNQPQHF; DNA: TGTGCCAGCAGTTTATCCATGAATCAGCCCCAGCATTTT
size: NA; V: TRBV6-2/TRBV6-3; D: TRBD1; J: TRBJ2-1; CDR3: CASSSYRQGSSINEQFF; DNA: TGTGCCAGCAGTTCTTATCGACAGGGCAGTTCGATCAATGAGCAGTTCTTC
size: NA; V: TRBV6-1; D: NA; J: TRBJ1-2; CDR3: CASSAMGVGALFGYTF; DNA: TGTGCCAGCAGTGCTATGGGTGTAGGGGCCTTGTTTGGCTACACCTTC
size: NA; V: TRBV7-2; D: TRBD1; J: TRBJ2-7; CDR3: CASSLGTGGSYEQYF; DNA: TGTGCCAGCAGCTTAGGGACAGGGGGCTCCTACGAGCAGTACTTC
size: once; V: TRBV10-3; D: TRBD1; J: TRBJ1-2; CDR3: CAISVGTETNYGYTF; DNA: TGTGCCATCAGTGTGGGGACAGAAACTAACTATGGCTACACCTTC
size: NA; V: TRBV18; D: NA; J: TRBJ1-1; CDR3: CASSPQGMNTEAFF; DNA: TGTGCCAGCTCACCCCAGGGGATGAACACTGAAGCTTTCTTT
size: NA; V: TRBV3-1/TRBV3-2; D: TRBD2; J: TRBJ2-7; CDR3: CASSQGLTRGGDEQYF; DNA: TGTGCCAGCAGCCAAGGACTCACTAGGGGAGGGGACGAGCAGTACTTC
size: few; V: TRBV28; D: NA; J: TRBJ1-6; CDR3: CASNYRVMAPLHF; DNA: TGTGCCAGCAATTACAGGGTGATGGCACCCCTCCACTTT
size: NA; V: TRBV4-1; D: NA; J: TRBJ2-7; CDR3: CASSQDLGQGLYYEQYF; DNA: TGCGCCAGCAGCCAAGATCTGGGGCAGGGGCTATACTACGAGCAGTACTTC
size: NA; V: TRBV29-1; D: NA; J: TRBJ2-5; CDR3: CSVVRGYGQTQYF; DNA: TGCAGCGTTGTAAGGGGTTATGGCCAGACCCAGTACTTC
size: few; V: TRBV7-2; D: TRBD1; J: TRBJ1-5; CDR3: CASSSRQGLNQPQHF; DNA: TGTGCCAGCAGCTCAAGACAGGGCCTCAATCAGCCCCAGCATTTT
size: NA; V: TRBV3-1/TRBV3-2; D: NA; J: TRBJ2-3; CDR3: CASSQDPRGQRYF; DNA: TGTGCCAGCAGCCAAGATCCTCGGGGTCAGCGGTATTTT
size: NA; V: TRBV11-1; D: NA; J: TRBJ2-3; CDR3: CASSPRLSGTDTQYF; DNA: TGTGCCAGCAGCCCCCGGCTAAGCGGCACAGATACGCAGTATTTT
size: NA; V: TRBV11-2; D: NA; J: TRBJ2-7; CDR3: CASTGRGREYEQYF; DNA: TGTGCCAGCACCGGCAGGGGCAGGGAATACGAGCAGTACTTC
size: NA; V: TRBV7-8; D: NA; J: TRBJ2-1; CDR3: CASSFPRTPSSYNEQFF; DNA: TGTGCCAGCAGCTTTCCCCGGACACCAAGCTCCTACAATGAGCAGTTCTTC
size: NA; V: TRBV9; D: NA; J: TRBJ2-7; CDR3: CASSGDRYEQYF; DNA: TGTGCCAGCAGCGGAGACAGGTACGAGCAGTACTTC
size: NA; V: TRBV27; D: NA; J: TRBJ2-7; CDR3: CASTLGGFPYEQYF; DNA: TGTGCCAGCACCCTCGGGGGATTCCCCTACGAGCAGTACTTC
size: NA; V: TRBV18; D: TRBD2; J: TRBJ2-1; CDR3: CASSPPYVSGGYNEQFF; DNA: TGTGCCAGCTCACCACCATATGTTAGCGGGGGGTATAATGAGCAGTTCTTC
size: NA; V: TRBV5-4; D: TRBD2; J: TRBJ2-5; CDR3: CASSLGTSGRVEETQYF; DNA: TGTGCCAGCAGCTTGGGGACTAGCGGGAGGGTGGAAGAGACCCAGTACTTC
size: NA; V: TRBV6-5; D: TRBD2; J: TRBJ2-3; CDR3: CASKVQLAGGTQYF; DNA: TGTGCCAGCAAGGTTCAACTAGCGGGGGGGACGCAGTATTTT
size: once; V: TRBV5-1; D: TRBD2; J: TRBJ2-1; CDR3: CASSPVGAGGYNEQFF; DNA: TGCGCCAGCAGCCCGGTGGGGGCGGGAGGCTACAATGAGCAGTTCTTC
size: NA; V: TRBV19; D: NA; J: TRBJ2-5; CDR3: CASSIAAGSQETQYF; DNA: TGTGCCAGTAGTATAGCCGCGGGATCACAAGAGACCCAGTACTTC
size: NA; V: TRBV7-9; D: TRBD1; J: TRBJ1-2; CDR3: CASSTGPGQAAGYTF; DNA: TGTGCCAGCAGCACAGGTCCGGGACAGGCGGCTGGCTACACCTTC
size: NA; V: TRBV11-3; D: TRBD1; J: TRBJ2-7; CDR3: CASSPRQGEGSYEQYF; DNA: TGTGCCAGCAGCCCTCGACAGGGGGAAGGCTCCTACGAGCAGTACTTC
size: NA; V: TRBV5-4; D: NA; J: TRBJ1-2; CDR3: CASSLDPQQYGYTF; DNA: TGTGCCAGCAGCTTGGATCCACAGCAGTATGGCTACACCTTC
size: NA; V: TRBV3-1/TRBV3-2; D: TRBD2; J: TRBJ2-1; CDR3: CASSQGRTSGRLDEQFF; DNA: TGTGCCAGCAGCCAGGGGAGGACTAGCGGGAGATTGGATGAGCAGTTCTTC
size: NA; V: TRBV28; D: TRBD2; J: TRBJ2-7; CDR3: CALGGLVSYEQYF; DNA: TGTGCCTTGGGAGGACTAGTTTCCTACGAGCAGTACTTC
size: NA; V: TRBV19; D: NA; J: TRBJ1-2; CDR3: CASTQQGVLNYGYTF; DNA: TGTGCCAGTACCCAACAGGGAGTTCTTAACTATGGCTACACCTTC
size: NA; V: TRBV4-2; D: NA; J: TRBJ1-5; CDR3: CASSPTGGSNQPQHF; DNA: TGTGCCAGCAGCCCTACGGGGGGTAGCAATCAGCCCCAGCATTTT
size: NA; V: TRBV10-3; D: NA; J: TRBJ2-3; CDR3: CAISEGQLNTDTQYF; DNA: TGTGCCATCAGCGAGGGGCAGTTGAACACAGATACGCAGTATTTT
size: NA; V: TRBV7-3; D: NA; J: TRBJ2-2; CDR3: CASSLNPIGELFF; DNA: TGTGCCAGCAGCCTCAACCCTATCGGGGAGCTGTTTTTT
size: NA; V: TRBV19; D: NA; J: TRBJ1-2; CDR3: CASSIERTAGYYGYTF; DNA: TGTGCCAGTAGTATAGAGAGGACCGCGGGCTACTATGGCTACACCTTC
size: NA; V: TRBV18; D: NA; J: TRBJ2-2; CDR3: CASSPASRSTGELFF; DNA: TGTGCCAGCTCACCTGCTAGTAGGAGCACCGGGGAGCTGTTTTTT
size: NA; V: TRBV19; D: TRBD1; J: TRBJ1-6; CDR3: CASSIALGTGTNSPLHF; DNA: TGTGCCAGTAGTATTGCGCTCGGGACAGGGACAAATTCACCCCTCCACTTT
size: NA; V: TRBV9; D: NA; J: TRBJ2-7; CDR3: CASSVDSAPLYEQYF; DNA: TGTGCCAGCAGCGTAGACTCTGCCCCCCTCTACGAGCAGTACTTC
size: NA; V: TRBV11-2; D: NA; J: TRBJ1-1; CDR3: CASSFNRDGTEAFF; DNA: TGTGCCAGCAGCTTTAACAGGGATGGCACTGAAGCTTTCTTT
size: NA; V: TRBV7-2; D: TRBD2; J: TRBJ2-7; CDR3: CASSLGGTRRLEQYF; DNA: TGTGCCAGCAGCCTAGGGGGGACTAGGAGACTCGAGCAGTACTTC